This T cell receptor beta chain was captured by sequencing in a study of T-cell memory formation after mild COVID-19 (TCRdb year 2021). Looking at the study overall: TCR sequence clusters from the two donors were found to be largely donor specific. The cohort comprised two young, previously healthy adult volunteers, one female and one male. T-cell clones expanding and contracting after mild COVID-19 in a couple of donors were tracked by longitudinal TCRalpha and TCRbeta repertoire sequencing.

To note about this clonotype: Its antigen is not yet known. The input lacks base qualities; no much larger clone sits a single base away.

The instrument was an Illumina NovaSeq 6000. TCRalpha and TCRbeta cDNA libraries were built by 5'RACE with constant-segment primers, adding sample barcodes and unique molecular identifiers. RNA was extracted from every sample with Trizol reagent. The libraries were amplified in two PCR steps, and the second step added a second sample barcode and Illumina TruSeq adapters. Sequencing of libraries was performed on an Illumina NovaSeq with 2 x 150 bp paired-end reads. As for the original processing: With migec v1.2.7, reads were demultiplexed and then collapsed into UMI-guided consensus sequences. With mixcr v2.1.11, UMI consensuses were aligned to TRA and TRB V and J templates and assembled into clonotypes. Expanded or contracted clonotypes were those called significant by both edgeR and NoisET, with noise models trained on biological replicates. edgeR calls used a false discovery rate-adjusted p below 0.01 and a log2 fold-change threshold of 1. As an exploratory analysis of dynamics, PCA with hierarchical clustering was applied to max-normalized trajectories of the 1000 most abundant clonotypes. The CD4 or CD8 phenotype of responding clones was assigned using the separately sequenced CD4+ and CD8+ repertoires. TCRdb reran the public reads through fastp at Q25 and MiXCR, keeping productive beta chains. Under each unique CDR3 protein, matching rows form one entry showing the most common genes and DNA. These V and J calls originate from TCRdb's pipeline instead of the authors' own analysis. A total of some 260,000 distinct CDR3 sequences appear in this sample, approximately 16% of them only once. The top ten hold around 3.7% of the sample.

Ficoll-Paque density gradient centrifugation was the method used to isolate PBMCs. The paper's findings and limits, for the study overall: Clones contracting from day 15 to 85 had balanced CD4/CD8 phenotypes, while a second wave expanding from day 15 to 37 was biased towards CD4+. Contracting CD4+ clones turned up mainly in the CM and EM memory subsets, whereas EMRA was where CD8+ clones were enriched. The detection of some responding clones in pre-infection memory suggests that pre-existing cross-reactive memory T cells joined the SARS-CoV-2 response. Only a couple of mild cases were covered by the study, and larger cohorts that include severe cases with pre-infection samples were considered necessary. SARS-CoV-2 specificity was not confirmed for the second-wave clones peaking on day 37.

Between the V and J ends, shortened by 0 bases and 10 bases respectively, the junction contains 9 bases. Taken from cysteine to phenylalanine, the CDR3 has 12 residues. Just CDR3 DNA is preserved here, 36 bases in frame from base 1. As encoded in the germline V gene, CDR1 is MNHNS while CDR2 is SASEGT. The specimen sequenced was PBMCs or a T cell subset sorted from them (not recorded which). The receptor was derived from a man between 18 and 35 years old who had mild COVID-19 (a few samples of this study predate the infection). The sample titles of this study are shuffled in the database, so cell type and time point are left out; the donor was told from shared clones. The chain is assembled from TRBV6-1 and TRBJ2-5, with no confident D gene call. The CDR3 region reads CASSEANEVQYF. DNA sequence: TGTGCCAGCAGTGAAGCTAACGAGGTCCAGTACTTC.